Presented here are 30 T cell receptor beta chains from one specimen sequenced in a study of blood T cell repertoires in COVID-19 (dated by TCRdb to the early 2020s). Library preparation employed the immunoSEQ multiplex PCR assay. In its TCRdb copy, this immuneACCESS table keeps in-frame sequences only and misses some clones. Where compared with another copy, unresolved V genes explain less than half of these, and the others have no known cause. This sample lists about 250,000 clones; 84% were detected once. The ten largest make up 1.5% to 1.9% of the sample. The sample comprised peripheral blood. The source is a woman in her thirties or forties who had recovered from COVID-19.

CDR3 coding DNA: TGTGCCAGCAGTCCGCGAGGGGGCGCAAGCGGGGAGCTGTTTTTT. Its translation is CASSPRGGASGELFF. The chain combines TRBV6-6 with TRBJ2-2; 7 positions match TRBD1. V shed 5 bases, J shed 7 bases, and the junction held 10 bases outside the gene matches. This CDR3 region has 15 residues. CDR1 is MNHNY and CDR2 is SVGAGI in the germline V gene (reference sequence).

The rearrangement uses TRBV30 and TRBJ2-2, with D maybe TRBD1 (5 bases). This CDR3 spans 14 amino acids. The germline V gene has CDR1 GTSNPN and CDR2 SVGIG (reference sequence). Trimming left V 2 bases short and J 3 bases short, with 10 bases between. CDR3: CAWSKGIYTGELFF. As DNA, the CDR3 is TGTGCCTGGAGTAAGGGGATATACACCGGGGAGCTGTTTTTT.

The rearrangement joins TRBV28 to TRBJ1-6; D remains unclear. Trimming shortened V by 6 bases and J by 7 bases, and 10 bases separated the two germline ends. This CDR3 comprises 13 residues. CDR1 and CDR2 from the germline V gene are MDHEN and SYDVKM. Here the CDR3 reads CASRLGGNSPLHF. CDR3 nucleotides: TGTGCCAGCAGACTAGGAGGCAATTCACCCCTCCACTTT.

The chain joins TRBV24-1 to TRBJ1-2; no reliable D call. CDR3 length: 14 amino acids. Trimming pared 7 bases from V and 8 bases from J, leaving 19 bases between. Germline assignment: CDR1 KGHDR and CDR2 SFDVKD. CDR3 protein: CATSPAEAAGGYTF. CDR3 DNA sequence: TGTGCCACCAGCCCCGCGGAGGCGGCTGGGGGCTACACCTTC.

This rearrangement joins TRBV5-1 to TRBJ2-1, with D possibly matching TRBD2 (5 bases). V lost 7 bases, J lost 5 bases, and 16 bases lay in between. The germline gives CDR1 SGHRS, CDR2 YFSETQ. The CDR3 has 14 amino acids. CDR3 nucleotide sequence: TGCGCCAGCCAGCTGGGGAGCCCAGACAATGAGCAGTTCTTC. The encoded protein is CASQLGSPDNEQFF.

V usage is TRBV10-3 and J usage is TRBJ2-7; possibly TRBD1 for D (6 bases). This CDR3 has 14 amino acids. The germline V and J ends were trimmed by 5 bases and 4 bases, with 15 bases remaining between them. Germline V gene lookup returns CDR1 ENHRY and CDR2 SYGVKD. CDR3 sequence (DNA): TGTGCCATCAGTTCCAGGACAGACGATTACGAGCAGTACTTC. Its translation: CAISSRTDDYEQYF.

The CDR3 region is CASRGTGLNSPLHF. Written as DNA, the CDR3 is TGTGCCAGCAGGGGGACAGGGCTTAATTCACCCCTCCACTTT. This sequence joins TRBV2 and TRBJ1-6; 9 nucleotides agree with TRBD1. This CDR3 region has 14 residues. Germline assignment: CDR1 SNHLY and CDR2 FYNNEI. The J segment lost 6 bases and the V segment lost 6 bases, leaving 3 bases of the junction unmatched.

This sequence joins TRBV11-1 and TRBJ1-4, with no clear D. Trimming left V 5 bases short and J 8 bases short, with 18 bases between. The length of the CDR3 is 15 residues. Germline CDR1 SGHAT, CDR2 FQDESV (reference sequence). CDR3 DNA sequence: TGTGCCAGCAGCCCCCGGGAGACCCTTGGCGAAAAACTGTTTTTT. Translated, it gives CASSPRETLGEKLFF.

This clone was seen just once. This chain links TRBV7-6 with TRBJ2-2, with a tentative D call TRBD1 (5 bases). Trimming removed 4 bases from V and 2 bases from J, with 17 bases in between. The CDR3 has 17 residues. Germline values: CDR1 SGHVS, CDR2 FNYEAQ. CDR3 sequence reads: CASSSLSGLRNTGELFF. In nucleotides, the CDR3 is TGTGCCAGCAGCTCCCTCTCAGGGTTGCGTAACACCGGGGAGCTGTTTTTT.

This rearrangement joins TRBV7-9 to TRBJ2-2; 7 bases are a match to TRBD1. From germline, CDR1 is SEHNR and CDR2 FQNEAQ (reference sequence). The length of the CDR3 is 15 residues. After removal of 4 bases from V and 2 bases from J, the junction contained 4 bases not matched to a gene. In DNA, the CDR3 is TGTGCCAGCAGCTACCGGGACAGAAACACCGGGGAGCTGTTTTTT. Amino acids: CASSYRDRNTGELFF.

V gene TRBV27 combines with J gene TRBJ2-7, with 7 bases fitting TRBD1. V lost 10 bases, J lost 2 bases, and 14 bases stayed unmatched. CDR3 length: 15 amino acids. Germline V gene lookup returns CDR1 MNHEY and CDR2 SMNVEV (reference sequence). CDR3 nucleotides: TGTGCCACCAAACCGTTAGGACAGGCCACCTACGAGCAGTACTTC. It is translated as CATKPLGQATYEQYF.

This chain uses TRBV11-2 with TRBJ2-2; TRBD1 matches at 8 bases. Losses at the gene ends were 2 bases for V and 5 bases for J; bases not matched to a gene: 4. CDR3 length: 15 amino acids. Germline V lookup: CDR1 SGHAT, CDR2 FQNNGV. CDR3 amino acids: CASSLRDRSTGELFF. The CDR3 nucleotides read TGTGCCAGCAGCTTACGGGACAGGTCAACCGGGGAGCTGTTTTTT.

The V call is TRBV18, the J call TRBJ2-2; D is perhaps TRBD1 (5 bases). V was clipped by 2 bases and J by 5 bases, with 12 bases between them. Germline assignment: CDR1 KGHSH and CDR2 LQKENI. The CDR3 length is 15 residues. The CDR3 DNA is TGTGCCAGCTCACCATTAAACCAGGGAACCGGGGAGCTGTTTTTT. Translated, it gives CASSPLNQGTGELFF.

CDR3 in amino acids: CASSSRTGKGQPQHF. The CDR3, as DNA: TGTGCCAGCAGTTCGCGGACAGGGAAAGGACAGCCCCAGCATTTT. J is TRBJ1-5 and V is TRBV28; 8 bases map to TRBD1. The V and J ends lost 4 bases and 7 bases, in that order; junction bases with no gene match: 9. This CDR3 contains 15 residues. Germline V gene lookup returns CDR1 MDHEN and CDR2 SYDVKM.

The chain uses TRBV5-4 and TRBJ1-2, with 8 bases identical to TRBD1. This CDR3 spans 14 amino acids. With V trimmed by 3 bases and J by 4 bases, 5 bases remained unmatched. Germline CDR1 reads SGHNT; CDR2 reads YYREEE (reference sequence). CDR3 protein: CASSYRGSGYGYTF. The CDR3 DNA sequence: TGTGCCAGCAGCTACAGGGGGTCAGGCTATGGCTACACCTTC.

V and J are TRBV4-1 and TRBJ2-7, with D possibly matching TRBD1 (6 bases). Trimming left V 3 bases short and J 2 bases short, with 17 bases between. CDR3 length equals 16 residues. Per germline, CDR1 MGHRA and CDR2 YSYEKL. CDR3 nucleotide sequence: TGCGCCAGCAGCCAGGGGACCGGGACACTAGCCTACGAGCAGTACTTC. Its translation is CASSQGTGTLAYEQYF.

The chain uses TRBV5-1 and TRBJ2-3; the match to TRBD2 covers 10 bases. In germline, CDR1 is SGHRS, CDR2 YFSETQ. Unmatched junction bases numbered 7, after V lost 2 bases and J lost 4 bases. The CDR3 runs 16 residues. The CDR3 bases are TGCGCCAGCAGCTTTCTAGCGGGGGCCCCCCCAGATACGCAGTATTTT. As protein: CASSFLAGAPPDTQYF.

This clone was counted only a few times. The chain joins TRBV5-6 to TRBJ2-5, with no clear D. Germline V gives CDR1 SGHDT, CDR2 YYEEEE. The CDR3 has 11 amino acids. The V and J ends lost 1 base and 4 bases respectively, with 2 bases between them. The CDR3 DNA is TGTGCCAGCAGCTTGCGAGAGACCCAGTACTTC. Amino acid sequence: CASSLRETQYF.

This rearrangement joins TRBV2 to TRBJ1-1; 7 bases line up with TRBD1. Germline V gives CDR1 SNHLY, CDR2 FYNNEI. V dropped 5 bases and J dropped 5; count of bases not matched to a gene: 5. The CDR3 length is 13 residues. CDR3 residues: CASSPGGNTEAFF. CDR3 DNA: TGTGCCAGCAGTCCAGGGGGAAATACTGAAGCTTTCTTT.

The chain uses TRBV7-2 and TRBJ2-5; D unclear. The CDR3 loop spans 15 amino acids. The V and J ends lost 1 base and 1 base respectively, with 10 bases between them. Germline assignment: CDR1 SGHTA and CDR2 FQGNSA. CDR3 bases: TGTGCCAGCAGCTTAGAAAGGCTAGTCCAAGAGACCCAGTACTTC. Translation gives CASSLERLVQETQYF.

V usage is TRBV28 and J usage is TRBJ1-2; TRBD1 is a possible D gene (6 bases). This CDR3 is 12 amino acids long. Germline V gene sequence: CDR1 MDHEN, CDR2 SYDVKM. Trimming shortened V by 7 bases and J by 8 bases, and 14 bases separated the two germline ends. The CDR3 sequence is CASITQGFGYTF. DNA of the CDR3: TGTGCCAGCATCACTCAGGGGTTCGGCTACACCTTC.

This clone occurred once. This chain links TRBV9 with TRBJ2-3, with unresolved D. Germline V gene sequence: CDR1 SGDLS, CDR2 YYNGEE. This CDR3 spans 13 amino acids. V lost 1 base to trimming and J lost 6 bases, with 9 bases between them. The CDR3 DNA reads TGTGCCAGCAGCGTATACAGTGAGGATACGCAGTATTTT. Amino acids: CASSVYSEDTQYF.

The chain has TRBV11-3 and TRBJ1-1; D might be TRBD1 (5 bases). The germline V gene has CDR1 SGHNT and CDR2 YENEEA. The length of the CDR3 is 15 residues. The V end lost 5 bases, the J end lost 5 bases, and 18 bases lay between the germline ends. The CDR3 loop is CASSPRGRVNTEAFF. The CDR3 nucleotides are TGTGCCAGCAGCCCCCGTGGCAGGGTAAATACTGAAGCTTTCTTT.

The chain links TRBV7-3 to TRBJ2-1, with a weak D call TRBD1 (6 bases). The CDR3 is 14 residues long. Trimming left V 5 bases short and J 8 bases short, with 16 bases between. Germline V lookup: CDR1 SGHTA, CDR2 FQGTGA. The CDR3 reads CASSRGQGWDEQFF. In DNA, the CDR3 is TGTGCCAGCAGCCGCGGGCAGGGGTGGGATGAGCAGTTCTTC. Full variable domain (missing parts from reference TRBV7-3 and TRBJ2-1): GAGVSQTPSNKVTEKGKYVELRCDPISGHTALYWYRQSLGQGPEFLIYFQGTGAADDSGLPNDRFFAVRPEGSVSTLKIQRTERGDSAVYLCASSRGQGWDEQFFGPGTRLTVL.

The chain employs TRBV11-1 and TRBJ1-1; TRBD1 aligns across 8 bases. The CDR3 is 15 residues long. Germline V gene data show CDR1 as SGHAT and CDR2 as FQDESV (reference sequence). Trimming cost V 5 bases and J 0 bases; bases outside gene matches: 5. In DNA form, the CDR3 reads TGTGCCAGCAGCAAAACGGGACAGGTGAACACTGAAGCTTTCTTT. Encoded protein: CASSKTGQVNTEAFF. The full variable domain, in which reference TRBV11-1 and TRBJ1-1 provide the parts outside the CDR3, is EAEVAQSPRYKITEKSQAVAFWCDPISGHATLYWYRQILGQGPELLVQFQDESVVDDSQLPKDRFSAERLKGVDSTLKIQPAELGDSAMYLCASSKTGQVNTEAFFGQGTRLTVV.

J is TRBJ2-3 and V is TRBV6-1; maybe TRBD2 (5 bases). Germline CDR1 MNHNS, CDR2 SASEGT. The germline V and J ends were trimmed by 2 bases and 2 bases, with 11 bases remaining between them. There are 15 residues in the CDR3. The CDR3: CASSEIGIYTDTQYF. The CDR3 DNA reads as TGTGCCAGCAGTGAAATCGGGATATACACAGATACGCAGTATTTT.

CDR3 protein: CASSTTGNNQPQHF. DNA for the CDR3: TGTGCCAGCAGTACGACAGGGAACAATCAGCCCCAGCATTTT. J is TRBJ1-5 and V is TRBV28, with 7 bases matching TRBD1. J was trimmed by 3 bases and V by 5 bases; bases with no gene match: 4. In germline, CDR1 is MDHEN, CDR2 SYDVKM. The CDR3 loop spans 14 amino acids.

The CDR3 coding sequence is TGCGCCAGCAGCTCGGGACAGAATTGGAATGGCTACACCTTC. It encodes CASSSGQNWNGYTF. V and J are TRBV5-1 and TRBJ1-2; 7 nucleotides align to TRBD1. V dropped 3 bases and J dropped 6; count of bases not matched to a gene: 8. The CDR3 is 14 residues long. The germline V gene encodes CDR1 SGHRS and CDR2 YFSETQ.

This rearrangement joins TRBV11-2 to TRBJ2-1; D unresolved. CDR3 length equals 14 residues. Trimming removed 5 bases at V and 8 bases at J, with 16 bases between. CDR1 and CDR2 (germline): SGHAT, FQNNGV. In DNA form, the CDR3 reads TGTGCCAGCAGCCCCCCCCGTCGGGTCTATGAGCAGTTCTTC. Translating it yields CASSPPRRVYEQFF.

V is TRBV11-3 and J is TRBJ2-7; TRBD2 agrees at 12 bases. The CDR3 totals 15 residues. J gave up 3 bases and V 5 bases, and 5 bases lay outside the gene matches. Germline V gene lookup returns CDR1 SGHNT and CDR2 YENEEA. The CDR3 coding sequence is TGTGCCAGCAGCGCACTAGCGGGGGGCCTCTACGAGCAGTACTTC. This gives the protein CASSALAGGLYEQYF.